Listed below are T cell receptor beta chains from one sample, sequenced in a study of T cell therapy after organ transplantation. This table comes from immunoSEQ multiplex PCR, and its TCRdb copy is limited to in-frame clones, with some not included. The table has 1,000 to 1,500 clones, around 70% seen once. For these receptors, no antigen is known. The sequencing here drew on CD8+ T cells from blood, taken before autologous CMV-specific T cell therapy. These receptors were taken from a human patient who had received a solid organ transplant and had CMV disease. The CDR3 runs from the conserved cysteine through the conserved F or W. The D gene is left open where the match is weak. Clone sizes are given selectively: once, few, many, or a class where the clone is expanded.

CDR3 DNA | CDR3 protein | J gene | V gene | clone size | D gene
TGCGCCAGTTCAGGGGGCGCGGGGAACGTGGATGAGCAGTTCTTC | CASSGGAGNVDEQFF | TRBJ2-1 | TRBV4-1 | large | TRBD1
TGTGCCAGCAGCTTGAGACGCCTTCCCTACGAGCAGTACTTC | CASSLRRLPYEQYF | TRBJ2-7 | TRBV11-2 | . | .
TGTGCCAGCAGTTTCCTAAGGGAGGGGGCGCGGTACGAGCAGTACTTC | CASSFLREGARYEQYF | TRBJ2-7 | TRBV27 | large | .
TGCGCCAGCAGTGAGTCTCCCCGGGATCCCTCCTACGAGCAGTACTTC | CASSESPRDPSYEQYF | TRBJ2-7 | TRBV10-1 | few | .
TGCAGCGTTGAATTATGGCAGTCGGACTATGGCTACACCTTC | CSVELWQSDYGYTF | TRBJ1-2 | TRBV29-1 | large | .
TGTGCCAGCCGACTCAGACAGGGAACGGGCAATGAGCAGTTCTTC | CASRLRQGTGNEQFF | TRBJ2-1 | TRBV5-5 | . | TRBD1
TGTGCCAGCAGCTTTCAGAACACCGGGGAGCTGTTTTTT | CASSFQNTGELFF | TRBJ2-2 | TRBV11-2 | few | .
TGTGCCAGCAGCGGACCCGGGACAGGGGGCACAGATACGCAGTATTTT | CASSGPGTGGTDTQYF | TRBJ2-3 | TRBV5-4 | . | TRBD1
TGTGCCAGCAGCGTAGAGGGCCAGGGCTATGGCTACACCTTC | CASSVEGQGYGYTF | TRBJ1-2 | TRBV9 | few | .
TGTGCCAGCAGTGAATCCCCCTTCCCGAGGGTTAATGAAAAACTGTTTTTT | CASSESPFPRVNEKLFF | TRBJ1-4 | TRBV25-1 | . | .
TGTGCCAGCAGCTTCAGTCGGGGCACTGAAGCTTTCTTT | CASSFSRGTEAFF | TRBJ1-1 | TRBV7-2 | . | .
TGTGCTAGTGGTTTGTCTTTGCTGGGGGATTCCCAGTACTTC | CASGLSLLGDSQYF | TRBJ2-5 | TRBV12-5 | . | .
TGCGCCAGCAGTCAAACAACACGGCGGGACGGGGAGCTGTTTTTT | CASSQTTRRDGELFF | TRBJ2-2 | TRBV10-2 | . | .
TGTGCCAGTAGTATAGATACGGGACAGCGTACGTATGGCAATCAGCCCCAGCATTTT | CASSIDTGQRTYGNQPQHF | TRBJ1-5 | TRBV19 | . | TRBD1
TGTGCCAGTACCGATCGGGGGATTCAGCCCCAGCATTTT | CASTDRGIQPQHF | TRBJ1-5 | TRBV19 | . | .
TGTGCCAGCAGCTTAGCGGGAGGGAGGGATGAGCAGTTCTTC | CASSLAGGRDEQFF | TRBJ2-1 | TRBV11-2 | . | TRBD2
TGTGCCAGCAGTCCCGGTCCCTCCTACGAGCAGTACTTC | CASSPGPSYEQYF | TRBJ2-7 | TRBV6-5 | few | .
TGTGCCAGCAGTTACTCGAACCAGGGGCACGAGCAGTACTTC | CASSYSNQGHEQYF | TRBJ2-7 | TRBV6-5 | . | .
TGTGCCAGCAGTTACTCAGGCGGGGGAGACGAGCAGTACTTC | CASSYSGGGDEQYF | TRBJ2-7 | TRBV6-6 | few | TRBD2
TGTGCCAGCAGCTTAGGGGCGGGACAGGGGGCCTACGAGCAGTACTTC | CASSLGAGQGAYEQYF | TRBJ2-7 | TRBV11-2 | . | TRBD1
TGTGCCAGCCGTTCCTCGTTAGGAGTTGAGCAGTTCTTC | CASRSSLGVEQFF | TRBJ2-1 | TRBV5-4 | few | .